This T cell receptor (gamma chain) was identified in a study of gamma-delta T cells after stem cell transplantation. TCRdb ran CATT on the RT-PCR reads. Seen here are approximately 1,200 gamma-chain clones, 86% observed once, and the top ten hold 7%. CDR1 and CDR2 from the germline V gene are EGSNGY and YDSYNSKV. The CDR3 consists of 17 residues. The trim removed 0 bases at V and 5 bases at J, leaving 12 bases unmatched. The chain combines TRGV2 with TRGJP2. TCRdb gives no J gene; it was assigned here by matching the DNA to germline. The TCR sequence derives from a human donor. It is not recorded whose cells these are; they may come from a transplant donor. Sample: gamma-delta T cells. The CDR3 reads CATWDGPEEESDWIKTF. The CDR3 DNA reads as TGTGCCACCTGGGACGGGCCAGAGGAAGAAAGTGATTGGATCAAGACGTTT.